The clone carrying this T cell receptor beta chain was seen a few times. What it binds is unknown. Germline V lookup: CDR1 SEHNR, CDR2 FQNEAQ (reference sequence). The J segment lost 0 bases and the V segment lost 4 bases, leaving 5 bases of the junction unmatched. The CDR3 contains 15 residues. Sequenced patients had shown CD8+CD57+ cell expansion by flow cytometry. The cohort consisted entirely of patients having severe acquired aplastic anemia. Patient blood was sampled before any therapy had been received. This record comes from a study of CD8+CD57+ T cells in acquired aplastic anemia. About the study: Sorting CD4+ and CD8+ cells gave DNA averaging about 2.9 ug. Whole-study findings and limits: No significant patient-versus-control difference appeared in CD8+ Simpson's diversity.

The TCR beta profiling, which covered VDJ combination and CDR3 sequence, was carried out using genomic DNA as the template. TCRdb called the reads again in MiXCR, with one record for every CDR3 protein. The sample contains 150,000 to 200,000 distinct CDR3 sequences, roughly 60% of which appear only once. The sequenced sample was sorted CD4+, CD8+, or CD8+CD57+ T cells (not recorded which) from PBMCs. The source is a human donor with aplastic anemia. The chain combines TRBV7-9 with TRBJ2-7, with TRBD1 matching over 8 bases. The CDR3 loop reads CASSSGQGYSYEQYF. The CDR3 coding sequence is TGTGCCAGCAGCTCCGGACAGGGCTACTCCTACGAGCAGTACTTC.